What follows are 27 T cell receptor beta chains derived from one specimen sequenced in a study of T cells in Graves' hyperthyroidism and ophthalmopathy. TCR beta CDR3 regions were amplified from RNA transcripts. The HTBI primer set drove a first-round RT-PCR of the TCR CDR3. TCRdb independently ran MiXCR on the multiplex PCR reads; one entry per CDR3 protein. Of about 290,000 distinct CDR3 sequences listed, about 14% are singletons. The sample consisted of blood. The receptors originated from a woman aged 25 to 39 with Graves' hyperthyroidism that later progressed to Graves' ophthalmopathy.

This clonotype was found many times. The chain carries TRBV28 and TRBJ1-5; 9 nucleotides match TRBD1. The CDR3 contains 15 residues. Germline V gene sequence: CDR1 MDHEN, CDR2 SYDVKM. The V and J ends lost 5 bases and 6 bases, in that order; junction bases with no gene match: 8. CDR3 sequence reads: CASSAYRGQSQPQHF. CDR3 coding DNA: TGTGCCAGCAGTGCCTACAGGGGGCAGAGTCAGCCCCAGCATTTT.

This clonotype turned up a few times. The gene calls are TRBV5-4 and TRBJ1-2; D ambiguous. CDR1 and CDR2 (germline): SGHNT, YYREEE (reference sequence). The V end was cut by 6 bases, the J end by 2 bases, with 14 bases between. There are 14 residues in the CDR3. This chain's CDR3 is CASTLLGSNYGYTF. CDR3 nucleotide sequence: TGTGCCAGCACCCTCTTGGGGTCCAACTATGGCTACACCTTC.

This clonotype was observed at least ten times. The V call is TRBV3-1, the J call TRBJ1-1; D remains unclear. Trimming cost V 0 bases and J 3 bases, with 8 bases left between them. This CDR3 comprises 14 residues. From germline, CDR1 is LGHDT and CDR2 YNNKEL (reference sequence). CDR3 bases: TGTGCCAGCAGCCAAGATCGTATCCACACTGAAGCTTTCTTT. This sequence encodes CASSQDRIHTEAFF. The full variable domain, its missing parts supplied by reference TRBV3-1 and TRBJ1-1, is DTAVSQTPKYLVTQMGNDKSIKCEQNLGHDTMYWYKQDSKKFLKIMFSYNNKELIINETVPNRFSPKSPDKAHLNLHINSLELGDSAVYFCASSQDRIHTEAFFGQGTRLTVV.

This clonotype was observed at least ten times. The chain employs TRBV7-3 and TRBJ1-1; D is unresolved. The CDR3 extends over 13 amino acids. Trimming pared 1 base from V and 5 bases from J, leaving 8 bases between. The germline V gene has CDR1 SGHTA and CDR2 FQGTGA. The CDR3 DNA sequence: TGTGCCAGCAGCTTAAGGACGAGAACTGAAGCTTTCTTT. Amino acids: CASSLRTRTEAFF.

In its sample, this clonotype was seen once. V gene TRBV11-2 combines with J gene TRBJ2-1; perhaps TRBD2 as D (6 bases). The length of the CDR3 is 15 residues. Germline CDR1 and CDR2: SGHAT and FQNNGV. V shed 3 bases and J shed 10 bases, with 19 bases lying between them. In DNA form, the CDR3 reads TGTGCCAGCAGCTTCGTCGGTTCCGGGAGCGACGAGCAGTTCTTC. Protein product: CASSFVGSGSDEQFF.

Turning to this clonotype: At one end, the junction sequence differs from germline, possibly due to a read error. This chain connects TRBV19 to TRBJ2-5; D might be TRBD1 (6 bases). This CDR3 has 15 residues. Germline values: CDR1 LNHDA, CDR2 SQIVND (reference sequence). The CDR3: CASSRTGFNQKTQYF. The CDR3 DNA reads as TGTGCCAGTAGTCGAACAGGGTTTAACCAAAAGACCCAGTACTTC.

This clonotype was observed many times. The V gene is TRBV6-5, the J gene TRBJ2-1; perhaps TRBD2 as D (6 bases). Deletions cut 0 bases from V and 0 bases from J, with 12 bases between. The length of the CDR3 is 17 residues. Germline V gene data show CDR1 as MNHEY and CDR2 as SVGAGI. The CDR3 loop is CASSYSGLPSSYNEQFF. The DNA for the CDR3 is TGTGCCAGCAGTTACTCGGGACTCCCGAGCTCCTACAATGAGCAGTTCTTC.

This clonotype has ten or more counts. CDR3 sequence: CASSLVGGDTGELFF. CDR3 bases: TGCGCCAGCAGCTTGGTAGGGGGCGACACCGGGGAGCTGTTTTTT. The chain carries TRBV5-1 and TRBJ2-2, with 7 bases that match TRBD1. V was pared by 0 bases and J by 3 bases, with 2 bases of the junction left unmatched. The CDR3 loop spans 15 amino acids. Germline loops: CDR1 SGHRS, CDR2 YFSETQ.

This chain joins TRBV6-1 and TRBJ2-2, with TRBD1 identical over 7 bases. Germline CDR1 MNHNS, CDR2 SASEGT. V lost 6 bases to trimming and J lost 5 bases; unmatched junction nucleotides: 6. The CDR3 is made up of 14 amino acids. The CDR3 bases are TGTGCCAGCAGAAAAGGGACAGTTACCGGGGAGCTGTTTTTT. Protein sequence: CASRKGTVTGELFF.

The chain joins TRBV6-5 to TRBJ2-6; D may be TRBD2 (6 bases). The CDR3 runs 20 residues. Per germline, CDR1 MNHEY and CDR2 SVGAGI. V was shortened by 0 bases and J by 0 bases, with 18 bases between the two germline ends. The CDR3 sequence is CASSYSPVAGLISGANVLTF. CDR3 sequence (DNA): TGTGCCAGCAGTTACTCGCCGGTTGCGGGACTCATCTCTGGGGCCAACGTCCTGACTTTC.

The rearrangement links TRBV24-1 to TRBJ2-3; D not certain. V dropped 5 bases and J dropped 6 bases, with 5 bases sitting between them. CDR1 is KGHDR, CDR2 SFDVKD, per germline. The CDR3 length is 11 residues. In DNA, the CDR3 is TGTGCCACCAGTGTGAAGGATACGCAGTATTTT. Translating gives CATSVKDTQYF.

This clonotype was detected only a few times. This chain's CDR3 is CASSLLTGELFF. DNA of the CDR3: TGTGCCAGCAGCCTTCTTACCGGGGAGCTGTTTTTT. The chain uses TRBV6-1 and TRBJ2-2; D remains ambiguous. Trimming removed 6 bases from V and 5 bases from J, with 7 bases in between. The CDR3 sequence is 12 residues long. The germline gives CDR1 MNHNS, CDR2 SASEGT.

This clonotype was recorded many times. The V call is TRBV20-1, the J call TRBJ2-1; the match to TRBD2 covers 12 bases. CDR1 and CDR2 from the germline V gene are DFQATT and SNEGSKA (reference sequence). The trim removed 0 bases at V and 5 bases at J, leaving 11 bases unmatched. The CDR3 runs 18 residues. In DNA, the CDR3 is TGCAGTGCTAGAGAGGTAGCTAGCGGGAGGGCTGTCAACAATGAGCAGTTCTTC. This encodes CSAREVASGRAVNNEQFF.

Concerning this clonotype itself: A much larger clonotype is one base distant, so this may be a read error. The CDR3 spells CASSQAGEGTQYF. Written as DNA, the CDR3 is TGTGCCAGCAGCCAAGCGGGGGAGGGGACCCAGTACTTC. This chain links TRBV3-1 with TRBJ2-5, with 7 bases matching TRBD2. Trimming at V came to 1 base and at J to 7 bases, leaving 3 bases not matched to a gene. Germline lookup yields CDR1 LGHDT and CDR2 YNNKEL (reference sequence). This CDR3 comprises 13 residues.

Ten or more counts support this clonotype. V and J are TRBV20-1 and TRBJ1-1; no definite D call. CDR1 and CDR2 from the germline V gene are DFQATT and SNEGSKA (reference sequence). Trimming pared 5 bases from V and 5 bases from J, leaving 15 bases between. The length of the CDR3 is 13 residues. In DNA form, the CDR3 reads TGCAGTGCTGTACTTACCGGAGGGACTGAAGCTTTCTTT. Encoded protein: CSAVLTGGTEAFF.

This clonotype has at least ten counts. The chain combines TRBV28 with TRBJ2-7; D gene ambiguous. With 2 bases removed from V and 6 bases from J, the gap between germline ends came to 26 bases. Per the germline V gene, CDR1 is MDHEN and CDR2 is SYDVKM. This CDR3 has 18 residues. In nucleotides, the CDR3 is TGTGCCAGCAGTTTAGCCAGGTTCCCCCCCTATGCCTCTGGCGAGCAGTACTTC. Translated: CASSLARFPPYASGEQYF.

This rearrangement joins TRBV4-3 to TRBJ2-1; D remains ambiguous. The CDR3 is made up of 16 amino acids. V was shortened by 3 bases and J by 0 bases, with 12 bases between the two germline ends. Germline V CDR1 and CDR2: LGHNA, YSLEER. The CDR3 sequence: CASSQAASVSYNEQFF. As DNA, the CDR3 is TGCGCCAGCAGCCAGGCGGCTTCAGTCTCCTACAATGAGCAGTTCTTC.

The chain carries TRBV24-1 and TRBJ2-7, with TRBD1 identical over 8 bases. Germline V lookup: CDR1 KGHDR, CDR2 SFDVKD. V dropped 1 base and J dropped 2; count of bases not matched to a gene: 3. This CDR3 comprises 15 residues. The CDR3 reads CATSDLQGVPYEQYF. CDR3 DNA sequence: TGTGCCACCAGTGATTTACAGGGGGTTCCCTACGAGCAGTACTTC.

Regarding this clonotype: A much bigger clone sits one base away, suggesting this may be a read error. CDR3 coding DNA: TGCGCCAGCAGCCTCGGACTAGCGGGTTCTGCCGAGCGGTACTTC. Translated, it gives CASSLGLAGSAERYF. The chain uses TRBV10-2 and TRBJ2-7, with 11 positions matching TRBD2. Germline assignment: CDR1 WSHSY and CDR2 SAAADI. The CDR3 spans 15 residues.

With regard to this clonotype: A read error is possible here, since a much larger clone lies one base away. The V and J genes are TRBV6-2 or TRBV6-3 and TRBJ1-2; 7 bases are a match to TRBD1. Germline assignment: CDR1 MNHEY and CDR2 SVGEGT. The CDR3 is 13 amino acids. This CDR3 reads CASTRGTNHGYTF. Written as DNA, the CDR3 is TGTGCCAGCACCAGGGGGACTAACCATGGCTACACCTTC.

The gene calls are TRBV9 and TRBJ2-1; D may correspond to TRBD1 or TRBD2 (5 bases each). Trimming removed 0 bases at V and 1 base at J, with 8 bases between. The CDR3 has 15 residues. Germline assignment: CDR1 SGDLS and CDR2 YYNGEE. DNA of the CDR3: TGTGCCAGCAGCGTAGGGGACCTTTCCTACAATGAGCAGTTCTTC. Protein: CASSVGDLSYNEQFF.

The chain employs TRBV7-6 and TRBJ2-7, with D uncertain. From germline, CDR1 is SGHVS and CDR2 FNYEAQ. V shed 5 bases and J shed 5 bases, with 10 bases lying between them. The CDR3 has 12 amino acids. The CDR3 nucleotides read TGTGCCAGCAGCAAAGGAACGCACGAGCAGTACTTC. Amino acids: CASSKGTHEQYF.

This clonotype has at least ten counts. This chain uses TRBV6-5 with TRBJ2-7, with 9 nucleotides matching TRBD2. The trim removed 0 bases at V and 4 bases at J, leaving 7 bases unmatched. The CDR3 is 16 residues long. Germline V gene lookup returns CDR1 MNHEY and CDR2 SVGAGI. DNA for the CDR3: TGTGCCAGCAGTTACTCGAGGGGGCTAGCGGGGTACGAGCAGTACTTC. It translates to CASSYSRGLAGYEQYF.

This clonotype was seen many times. The chain is built from TRBV2 and TRBJ2-2, with 10 bases lining up with TRBD2. This CDR3 is 15 amino acids long. Germline assignment: CDR1 SNHLY and CDR2 FYNNEI. V lost 7 bases to trimming and J lost 0 bases; unmatched junction nucleotides: 2. DNA for the CDR3: TGTGCCAGCATTGGACTAGCGGCGAACACCGGGGAGCTGTTTTTT. Protein product: CASIGLAANTGELFF. Filled out from reference TRBV2 and TRBJ2-2, the complete variable domain reads EPEVTQTPSHQVTQMGQEVILRCVPISNHLYFYWYRQILGQKVEFLVSFYNNEISEKSEIFDDQFSVERPDGSNFTLKIRSTKLEDSAMYFCASIGLAANTGELFFGEGSRLTVL.

This clonotype was observed many times. The chain joins TRBV13 to TRBJ2-7; D possibly matches TRBD1 or TRBD2 (5 bases each). Trimming took off 5 bases at V and 1 base at J, with 12 bases between the two ends. There are 14 residues in the CDR3. In germline, CDR1 is PRHDT, CDR2 FYEKMQ (reference sequence). CDR3 nucleotides: TGTGCCAGCAGCCCAAGAGGGGTATCCTACGAGCAGTACTTC. This translates into CASSPRGVSYEQYF.

This clonotype was counted ten times or more. The V and J genes are TRBV11-2 and TRBJ2-2, with 7 bases aligning to TRBD1. J lost 7 bases, V lost 5 bases, and 10 bases had no gene match. CDR1 is SGHAT and CDR2 is FQNNGV in the germline V gene. This CDR3 spans 15 amino acids. CDR3 protein: CASSPRQGKGGELFF. The CDR3 DNA reads TGTGCCAGCAGCCCTCGACAGGGCAAGGGCGGGGAGCTGTTTTTT.

This chain joins TRBV28 and TRBJ1-1, with TRBD1 matching over 7 bases. This CDR3 comprises 15 residues. Germline V CDR1 and CDR2: MDHEN, SYDVKM. V was pared by 6 bases and J by 1 base, with 8 bases of the junction left unmatched. CDR3 sequence (DNA): TGTGCCAGCAGACATTTTGGGACAGAGAACACTGAAGCTTTCTTT. Residues: CASRHFGTENTEAFF.